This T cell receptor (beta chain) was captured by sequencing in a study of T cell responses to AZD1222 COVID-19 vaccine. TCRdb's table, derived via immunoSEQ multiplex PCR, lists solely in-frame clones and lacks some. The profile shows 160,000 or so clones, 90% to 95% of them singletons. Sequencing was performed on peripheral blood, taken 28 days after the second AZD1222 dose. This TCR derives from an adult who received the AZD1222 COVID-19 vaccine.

The CDR3 is CASSLNVAKTDTQYF. The CDR3 region has the DNA TGTGCCAGCAGTTTAAATGTTGCGAAGACAGATACGCAGTATTTT. V usage is TRBV27 and J usage is TRBJ2-3; D not certain. Germline CDR1 MNHEY, CDR2 SMNVEV (reference sequence). Trimming left V 2 bases short and J 3 bases short, with 12 bases between. The CDR3 runs to 15 residues.